The rows below give T cell receptor beta chains drawn from one sample of a study of OX40 agonist ivuxolimab in advanced cancers. Assay: immunoSEQ multiplex PCR; the TCRdb copy retains only in-frame clones and omits some. The sample records 55,000 to 70,000 clones, around 87% being singletons. This specimen was CD4+ or CD8+ T cells sorted from blood, taken in a trial of the OX40 agonist ivuxolimab. All receptors come from an adult with an advanced solid tumor such as melanoma, head and neck, liver or kidney cancer. Each CDR3 is given with its conserved first and last residue. Each record gives: V gene, J gene, CDR3 protein.

TRBV15	TRBJ2-3	CATSRDLDLGGPDTQYF
TRBV2	TRBJ1-3	CASRGQLTPGNTIYF
TRBV15	TRBJ2-1	CATSRDRRRGTYNEQFF
TRBV18	TRBJ2-5	CASSERQGRGETQYF
TRBV15	TRBJ1-5	CATSTHPEGNQPQHF
TRBV18	TRBJ2-1	CASRGTSANNEQFF
TRBV28	TRBJ1-1	CASSLLDRGPGTEAFF
TRBV14	TRBJ1-2	CASSSLTGGSGYTF
TRBV18	TRBJ2-7	CASSPSHEQYF
TRBV7-8	TRBJ2-3	CASSDAPDTQYF
TRBV5-1	TRBJ1-5	CASSPGHESNQPQHF
TRBV7-8	TRBJ1-2	CASSRTGYGYTF
TRBV6-1	TRBJ2-3	CASCPDRTDTQYF
TRBV7-6	TRBJ1-1	CASSLMGTANTEAFF
TRBV7-6	TRBJ2-2	CASSPQTGTGELFF
TRBV7-7	TRBJ2-1	CASSLVGASNEQFF
TRBV5-1	TRBJ1-2	CASSLQPGTQRDGYTF
TRBV7-2	TRBJ2-5	CASSRNTGPETQYF
TRBV15	TRBJ2-7	CATSRPDGISGYEQYF
TRBV5-6	TRBJ1-4	CASSLKGDPTNEKLFF
TRBV7-9	TRBJ1-1	CASRPRQGGLNTEAFF
TRBV5-6	TRBJ2-7	CASSPLGAGTDYEQYF
TRBV9	TRBJ1-1	CASSVAPSGMNTEAFF
TRBV7-9	TRBJ1-2	CASQNDLTGYGYTF
TRBV10-2	TRBJ1-1	CASSDGREAFF
TRBV28	TRBJ1-5	CASTSTNNQPQHF
TRBV6-5	TRBJ2-1	CASSGGYNEQFF
TRBV18	TRBJ1-1	CASSLLGLAEAFF
TRBV19	TRBJ1-2	CASSRADVYGYTF
TRBV7-9	TRBJ1-1	CASTPQGTKNTEAFF
TRBV18	TRBJ2-7	CASSPGGQRGSYEQYF
TRBV10-3	TRBJ2-7	CASARVSYEQYF
TRBV7-9	TRBJ1-3	CASGYGTGNTIYF
TRBV18	TRBJ1-5	CASSPTTGNQPQHF
TRBV2	TRBJ2-7	CASSRSYEQYF
TRBV13	TRBJ1-1	CASSFRSRNTEAFF